These 29 T cell receptor beta chains came from one sample sequenced in a study of persistence of HIV-infected CD4 T cells. An overlapping HIV-1 Gag peptide pool stimulated these cells at 0.95 to 1 ug/peptide/mL. CD40L-negative CD69-negative CD45RO-high memory CD4+ T cells were sorted as populations depleted of antigen-responding cells. No antigens are known for them. Sequencing used immunoSEQ version 4 in survey mode. The method was immunoSEQ multiplex PCR; TCRdb's version includes in-frame clones alone and lacks a portion of them. The sample contains roughly 32,000 clones, 82% of which appear only once. The material was CD4+ T cells sorted from PBMCs after approximately 19-hour stimulation, obtained from a patient who received antiretroviral therapy. These receptors were collected from an adult woman with HIV who was CMV-seropositive.

J is TRBJ2-7 and V is TRBV7-2; TRBD2 agrees at 11 bases. The V gene end was trimmed by 5 bases and the J gene end by 6 bases; junction bases not matched to a gene: 9. The CDR3 extends over 15 amino acids. Looked up from germline, CDR1 is SGHTA and CDR2 is FQGNSA. This CDR3 is CASSIDSGRVGEQYF. The CDR3 nucleotides are TGTGCCAGCAGCATCGATAGCGGGAGGGTCGGCGAGCAGTACTTC.

The CDR3 sequence is CAHLRTPEAFF. The CDR3 DNA reads as TGTGCCCACTTGAGGACACCTGAAGCTTTCTTT. The rearrangement joins TRBV7-9 to TRBJ1-1, with a possible D match to TRBD1 (5 bases). The V end was cut by 11 bases, the J end by 6 bases, with 13 bases between. This CDR3 comprises 11 residues. Per the germline V gene, CDR1 is SEHNR and CDR2 is FQNEAQ (reference sequence).

This clone was seen more than once but under ten times. The chain carries TRBV5-4 and TRBJ1-1, with D perhaps TRBD1 (5 bases). The CDR3 totals 16 residues. Trimming stripped 0 bases from V and 1 base from J, with 13 bases between. Looked up from germline, CDR1 is SGHNT and CDR2 is YYREEE (reference sequence). The chain's CDR3 is CASSLARSGPNTEAFF. In DNA form, the CDR3 reads TGTGCCAGCAGCTTGGCCCGGTCAGGGCCGAACACTGAAGCTTTCTTT.

V is TRBV5-1 and J is TRBJ1-5; D not certain. Germline CDR1 and CDR2: SGHRS and YFSETQ. With 3 bases removed from V and 3 bases from J, the gap between germline ends came to 10 bases. The CDR3 is 14 amino acids. The CDR3 loop is CASSSGRLNQPQHF. DNA of the CDR3: TGCGCCAGCAGCTCGGGCAGGCTCAATCAGCCCCAGCATTTT.

The chain has TRBV5-6 and TRBJ1-3; TRBD1 matches 7 bases. Per the germline V gene, CDR1 is SGHDT and CDR2 is YYEEEE. V lost 4 bases and J lost 0; bases outside the gene matches: 4. The CDR3 is 15 amino acids. The CDR3 protein is CASSRQGGSGNTIYF. CDR3 DNA: TGTGCCAGCAGCCGCCAGGGGGGCTCTGGAAACACCATATATTTT.

Written as DNA, the CDR3 is TGCGCCAGCAGCCAAGATCGTCTGGGAGGCCGGGAGCTGTTTTTT. Translation: CASSQDRLGGRELFF. The genes are TRBV4-1 and TRBJ2-2; weak D call: TRBD2 (6 bases). Trimming took 0 bases from V and 9 from J, leaving 14 bases between them. The CDR3 extends over 15 amino acids. Germline CDR1 is MGHRA and CDR2 is YSYEKL.

This clone was detected only once. The chain employs TRBV7-9 and TRBJ2-5; possible D gene TRBD2, 6 bases. V was pared by 4 bases and J by 7 bases, with 19 bases between. The CDR3 runs 15 residues. The germline CDR1 and CDR2 sequences are SEHNR and FQNEAQ (reference sequence). The CDR3 sequence is CASSSHELPGGTQYF. The CDR3 DNA is TGTGCCAGCAGCTCCCACGAGTTACCCGGGGGGACCCAGTACTTC.

This clone was seen only a few times. The chain links TRBV18 to TRBJ2-7; 9 bases align to TRBD1. Germline-derived CDR1 and CDR2 are KGHSH and LQKENI. The CDR3 sequence is 15 residues long. V was pared by 5 bases and J by 5 bases, with 10 bases of the junction left unmatched. CDR3 region: CASSSSGTGWNEQYF. The CDR3 DNA reads TGTGCCAGCTCATCATCCGGGACAGGGTGGAACGAGCAGTACTTC. Supplemented by reference TRBV18 and TRBJ2-7, the full variable domain reads NAGVMQNPRHLVRRRGQEARLRCSPMKGHSHVYWYRQLPEEGLKFMVYLQKENIIDESGMPKERFSAEFPKEGPSILRIQQVVRGDSAAYFCASSSSGTGWNEQYFGPGTRLTVT.

CDR3 residues: CASNPLGTENTEAFF. The DNA of the CDR3 is TGTGCCAGCAACCCGCTCGGGACAGAAAACACTGAAGCTTTCTTT. V is TRBV2 and J is TRBJ1-1; 7 bases align to TRBD1. Germline V CDR1 and CDR2: SNHLY, FYNNEI. The CDR3 extends over 15 amino acids. With 7 bases clipped from V and 2 bases from J, the junction kept 10 bases outside the gene matches.

This clone was detected only once. The chain joins TRBV19 to TRBJ2-6; D not certain. This CDR3 is built from 15 residues. The V gene's germline CDR1 is LNHDA and CDR2 SQIVND (reference sequence). V gave up 3 bases and J gave up 5 bases, with 11 bases separating them. CDR3 coding DNA: TGTGCCAGTAGTATGACGCGTCCTAGGGCCAACGTCCTGACTTTC. This codes for CASSMTRPRANVLTF.

This clone occurred a few times. This chain links TRBV7-9 with TRBJ2-7; 9 nucleotides agree with TRBD1. Germline CDR1 SEHNR, CDR2 FQNEAQ (reference sequence). Germline trimming cut 1 base from V and 5 bases from J; bases unmatched to any gene: 9. This CDR3 contains 16 residues. The CDR3 bases are TGTGCCAGCAGCTTAGTGGGGACAGGGTCGGCGCACGAGCAGTACTTC. As protein: CASSLVGTGSAHEQYF.

The chain is built from TRBV3-1 (or the pseudogene TRBV3-2) and TRBJ2-5; 9 bases fit TRBD2. Germline trimming cut 3 bases from V and 5 bases from J; bases unmatched to any gene: 10. The CDR3 contains 16 residues. CDR1 is LGHDT and CDR2 is YNNKEL in the germline V gene (reference sequence). The CDR3: CASSQARGRAWETQYF. CDR3 DNA: TGTGCCAGCAGCCAGGCCCGCGGGAGGGCCTGGGAGACCCAGTACTTC.

V and J are TRBV25-1 and TRBJ1-1; D gene ambiguous. The CDR3 extends over 16 amino acids. Trimming removed 3 bases from V and 0 bases from J, with 14 bases in between. Germline V gives CDR1 MGHDK, CDR2 SYGVNS. CDR3 DNA: TGTGCCAGCAGTGACCCAAGATTCGGTTTGAACACTGAAGCTTTCTTT. Protein: CASSDPRFGLNTEAFF.

J is TRBJ2-4 and V is TRBV25-1, with D possibly TRBD1 on 6 matching bases. This CDR3 contains 15 residues. The V and J ends lost 5 bases and 2 bases respectively, with 13 bases between them. Germline values: CDR1 MGHDK, CDR2 SYGVNS. The CDR3 spells CASSKIQGTKNIQYF. The DNA for the CDR3 is TGTGCCAGCAGTAAGATCCAGGGGACCAAAAACATTCAGTACTTC. Full variable domain (rest looked up from reference TRBV25-1 and TRBJ2-4): EADIYQTPRYLVIGTGKKITLECSQTMGHDKMYWYQQDPGMELHLIHYSYGVNSTEKGDLSSESTVSRIRTEHFPLTLESARPSHTSQYLCASSKIQGTKNIQYFGAGTRLSVL.

V and J are TRBV29-1 and TRBJ2-2; D uncertain. This CDR3 comprises 11 residues. Per the germline V gene, CDR1 is SQVTM and CDR2 is ANQGSEA. Trimming removed 5 bases from V and 5 bases from J, with 6 bases in between. CDR3 amino acids: CSVRFTGELFF. DNA for the CDR3: TGCAGCGTTCGATTTACCGGGGAGCTGTTTTTT.

The rearrangement links TRBV19 to TRBJ1-2; D unclear. Germline V gene lookup returns CDR1 LNHDA and CDR2 SQIVND (reference sequence). The CDR3 is made up of 13 amino acids. The V gene lost 5 bases and the J gene lost 7 bases, with 14 bases spanning the gap. CDR3 in DNA: TGTGCCAGTAGTCCCGGGAGACTTTTTGGCTACACCTTC. Amino acids: CASSPGRLFGYTF.

V is TRBV2 and J is TRBJ1-2; 7 bases line up with TRBD1. The CDR3 loop spans 14 amino acids. The J segment lost 3 bases and the V segment lost 6 bases, leaving 7 bases of the junction unmatched. Germline-derived CDR1 and CDR2 are SNHLY and FYNNEI. CDR3 region: CASRKQGWDYGYTF. The DNA of the CDR3 is TGTGCCAGCAGGAAACAGGGGTGGGACTATGGCTACACCTTC.

The chain is built from TRBV5-4 and TRBJ2-1; D may be TRBD2 (6 bases). The germline V gene encodes CDR1 SGHNT and CDR2 YYREEE (reference sequence). The CDR3 covers 13 residues. With 2 bases removed from V and 10 bases from J, the gap between germline ends came to 13 bases. The CDR3 DNA reads TGTGCCAGCAGCTTTTCTAGCGAGGGCGAGCAGTTCTTC. It is translated as CASSFSSEGEQFF.

This rearrangement joins TRBV5-1 to TRBJ2-3; 8 bases are a match to TRBD2. The V gene end was trimmed by 0 bases and the J gene end by 4 bases; junction bases not matched to a gene: 7. Germline assignment: CDR1 SGHRS and CDR2 YFSETQ. This CDR3 has 16 amino acids. CDR3 amino acids: CASSLVSSGKPDTQYF. The CDR3 nucleotides read TGCGCCAGCAGCTTGGTTAGTAGCGGGAAGCCAGATACGCAGTATTTT.

V and J are TRBV13 and TRBJ1-1; D is unclear. The CDR3 contains 13 residues. V lost 2 bases to trimming and J lost 2 bases, with 6 bases between them. Germline V lookup: CDR1 PRHDT, CDR2 FYEKMQ (reference sequence). The CDR3, as DNA: TGTGCCAGCAGCTTACCAGCCAACACTGAAGCTTTCTTT. It codes for CASSLPANTEAFF.

This clone was recorded only once. This rearrangement joins TRBV7-2 to TRBJ1-1; D remains ambiguous. The ends were cut back, 3 bases at V and 8 bases at J, with 16 bases in the middle. The germline V gene encodes CDR1 SGHTA and CDR2 FQGNSA. There are 14 residues in the CDR3. CDR3 loop: CASSFDGLRREAFF. The CDR3 nucleotides read TGTGCCAGCAGCTTTGACGGACTTCGGCGGGAAGCTTTCTTT. The full variable domain, in which reference TRBV7-2 and TRBJ1-1 provide the parts outside the CDR3, is GAGVSQSPSNKVTEKGKDVELRCDPISGHTALYWYRQSLGQGLEFLIYFQGNSAPDKSGLPSDRFSAERTGGSVSTLTIQRTQQEDSAVYLCASSFDGLRREAFFGQGTRLTVV.

This chain joins TRBV7-8 and TRBJ1-2, with 7 bases matching TRBD1. Germline CDR1 is SGHVS and CDR2 is FQNEAQ. The V and J ends lost 5 bases and 4 bases, in that order; junction bases with no gene match: 7. The CDR3 has 14 amino acids. CDR3 in DNA: TGTGCCAGCAGCCCCTCAGGGGACAGCTATGGCTACACCTTC. Its protein is CASSPSGDSYGYTF.

This chain connects TRBV15 to TRBJ1-4; D ambiguous. The CDR3 extends over 15 amino acids. Germline assignment: CDR1 LNHNV and CDR2 YYDKDF (reference sequence). The V end lost 4 bases, the J end lost 3 bases, and 12 bases lay between the germline ends. The CDR3 sequence is CATSTETLSNEKLFF. DNA for the CDR3: TGTGCCACCAGCACAGAGACGCTCTCTAATGAAAAACTGTTTTTT.

In DNA form, the CDR3 reads TGCGCCAGCAGCTTGAAGGCTTCCTACGAGCAGTACTTC. Residues: CASSLKASYEQYF. The chain employs TRBV5-1 and TRBJ2-7; D gene unclear. CDR3 length: 13 residues. Germline V gives CDR1 SGHRS, CDR2 YFSETQ. The V and J ends lost 1 base and 1 base respectively, with 6 bases between them.

This chain uses TRBV2 with TRBJ2-3, with 8 bases fitting TRBD2. CDR1 and CDR2 from the germline V gene are SNHLY and FYNNEI. This CDR3 is built from 17 residues. The V segment lost 4 bases and the J segment 0 bases; nucleotides outside the gene matches: 9. CDR3 bases: TGTGCCAGCAGTGGTAGCGGGGCCCAGTCGAGCACAGATACGCAGTATTTT. It codes for CASSGSGAQSSTDTQYF.

This clone is a singleton in its sample. J is TRBJ2-2 and V is TRBV3-1 (or the pseudogene TRBV3-2); the D is unclear. This CDR3 is 12 amino acids long. V lost 5 bases and J lost 4, with 5 bases in between. Germline V CDR1 and CDR2: LGHDT, YNNKEL (reference sequence). The CDR3 DNA follows: TGTGCCAGCAGCACCGGCACCGGGGAGCTGTTTTTT. Translation: CASSTGTGELFF.

The chain carries TRBV20-1 and TRBJ2-7, with D perhaps matching TRBD1 or TRBD2 (5 bases each). The germline V gene has CDR1 DFQATT and CDR2 SNEGSKA (reference sequence). The CDR3 contains 13 residues. V lost 3 bases and J 3 bases, leaving 12 bases between the germline ends. CDR3 sequence (DNA): TGCAGTGCTAGTCAGGTGAGGGGCTACGAGCAGTACTTC. Protein sequence: CSASQVRGYEQYF.

This clone occurred once. The chain joins TRBV7-2 to TRBJ1-1; D remains ambiguous. V shed 4 bases and J shed 8 bases, with 14 bases lying between them. CDR3 size: 13 residues. Germline V CDR1 and CDR2: SGHTA, FQGNSA. Here the CDR3 reads CASSSRPGREAFF. The CDR3, as DNA: TGTGCCAGCAGCTCCCGGCCAGGCCGAGAAGCTTTCTTT.

The DNA for the CDR3 is TGCAGCGTTGTGAAGGGGGGCAATGAGCAGTTCTTC. Protein: CSVVKGGNEQFF. V gene TRBV29-1 combines with J gene TRBJ2-1; D could derive from TRBD1 or TRBD2 (6 bases each). V was pared by 4 bases and J by 6 bases, with 10 bases between. From germline, CDR1 is SQVTM and CDR2 ANQGSEA. The CDR3 runs 12 residues.